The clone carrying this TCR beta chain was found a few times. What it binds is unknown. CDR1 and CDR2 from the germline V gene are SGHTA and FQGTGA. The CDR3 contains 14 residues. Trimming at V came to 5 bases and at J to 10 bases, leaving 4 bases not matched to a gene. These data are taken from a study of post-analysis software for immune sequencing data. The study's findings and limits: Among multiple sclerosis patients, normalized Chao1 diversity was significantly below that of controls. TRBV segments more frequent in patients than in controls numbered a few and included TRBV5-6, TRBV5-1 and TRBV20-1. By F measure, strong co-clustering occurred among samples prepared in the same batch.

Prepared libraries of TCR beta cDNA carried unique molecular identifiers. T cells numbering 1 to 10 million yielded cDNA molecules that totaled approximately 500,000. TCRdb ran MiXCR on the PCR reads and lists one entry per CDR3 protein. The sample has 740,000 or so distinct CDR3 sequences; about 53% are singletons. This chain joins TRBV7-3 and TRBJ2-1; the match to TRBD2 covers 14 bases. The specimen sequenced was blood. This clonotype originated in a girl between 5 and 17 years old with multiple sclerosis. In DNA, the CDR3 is TGTGCCAGCAGCGCGACTAGCGGGAGGGAGGAGCAGTTCTTC. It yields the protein CASSATSGREEQFF. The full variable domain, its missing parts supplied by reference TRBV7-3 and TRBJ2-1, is GAGVSQTPSNKVTEKGKYVELRCDPISGHTALYWYRQSLGQGPEFLIYFQGTGAADDSGLPNDRFFAVRPEGSVSTLKIQRTERGDSAVYLCASSATSGREEQFFGPGTRLTVL.